The 5 T cell receptor beta chains below all came from one sample that was sequenced in a study of T cells after yellow fever vaccination (dated by TCRdb to between 2018 and 2021). Libraries were built with 5' RACE. Data came from an Illumina HiSeq 2500. The public reads were reprocessed in TCRdb via fastp at Q25 and MiXCR, keeping in-frame beta chains. Here each entry gathers all rows of one CDR3 protein and keeps the most common genes and DNA. Across this sample there are under 550,000 distinct CDR3 sequences, with around a fifth seen only once. About a sixth of the sample goes to the ten largest clones. In the paper's terms, the treatment or condition label means: live attenuated yellow fever vaccine strain. Sequences were derived from PBMCs, sampled 20 to 25 days after the first yellow fever vaccination. The source of these receptors is a man aged 18-30 years who received the YFV17D yellow fever vaccine.

The chain links TRBV25-1 to TRBJ2-7; 10 bases are a match to TRBD1. Germline CDR1 and CDR2: MGHDK and SYGVNS. The trim removed 5 bases at V and 0 bases at J, leaving 4 bases unmatched. The CDR3 has 15 residues. CDR3 in DNA: TGTGCCAGCAGTACGACAGGGGGCAGCTCCTACGAGCAGTACTTC. Translated: CASSTTGGSSYEQYF.

The chain combines TRBV20-1 with TRBJ2-3, with 7 bases fitting TRBD2. The junction had 4 bases not matched to a gene; V was cut back by 3 bases and J by 1 base. This CDR3 has 14 residues. Germline loops: CDR1 DFQATT, CDR2 SNEGSKA (reference sequence). This CDR3 is CSARGTSGTDTQYF. CDR3 nucleotides: TGCAGTGCTAGGGGTACTAGCGGCACAGATACGCAGTATTTT.

This clonotype was counted a few times. The J gene is TRBJ2-1, the V gene TRBV20-1; 14 bases agree with TRBD2. Germline loops: CDR1 DFQATT, CDR2 SNEGSKA (reference sequence). With V trimmed by 4 bases and J by 0 bases, 2 bases remained unmatched. The CDR3 loop spans 16 amino acids. The CDR3 reads CSAKGLAGVSYNEQFF. The CDR3 coding sequence is TGCAGTGCTAAGGGACTAGCGGGGGTCTCCTACAATGAGCAGTTCTTC.

This clonotype has a handful of counts. The V and J genes are TRBV2 and TRBJ2-1; the match to TRBD2 covers 7 bases. CDR3 length: 14 residues. CDR1 and CDR2 from the germline V gene are SNHLY and FYNNEI. J gave up 5 bases and V 7 bases, and 8 bases lay outside the gene matches. The CDR3 region is CASNYERGDNEQFF. The CDR3 nucleotides are TGTGCCAGCAATTATGAGCGGGGAGACAATGAGCAGTTCTTC.

This clonotype has more than one count but fewer than ten. The V gene is TRBV4-3, the J gene TRBJ2-7; D is perhaps TRBD2 (6 bases). In germline, CDR1 is LGHNA, CDR2 YSLEER. There are 18 residues in the CDR3. V was cut by 0 bases and J by 1 base, with 19 bases left in between. The CDR3 coding sequence is TGCGCCAGCAGCCAAGATTGGTTCGGAGCGGGCCCATCCTACGAGCAGTACTTC. It is translated as CASSQDWFGAGPSYEQYF.